This TCR beta chain derives from a study of blood T cells in healthy people across ages (dated by TCRdb to the mid-2010s). General notes on the study: Template switching captured roughly one uniquely barcoded TCR beta cDNA molecule per two T cells in model experiments. Four age groups were formed from the donors: young (average approximately 15 years), middle-aged (less than 40), aged (roughly 59) and long-lived (approximately 78). The study measured age-related changes in TCR beta repertoire diversity using deep sequencing normalized with unique cDNA molecular identifiers. To avoid experimental bias, donors of different ages were spread randomly across the sequencing lanes. Using the same blood draw, the study looked at two additional independent replicas of 1 million unique cDNA reads for two donors, one aged 18 to 30 and the other aged 80 or older. The paper as a whole reports these results and caveats: The percentage of naive T cells measured by flow cytometry correlated strongly with observed TCR beta diversity. As age increased, observed TCR beta diversity per million T cells dropped in a roughly linear way, and a significant reduction was already evident by age around 41. Because profiling used bulk unsorted PBMCs, naive and antigen-experienced compartments could not be compared conclusively. Total diversity estimates from one million sequenced T cells were considered lower bounds and underestimates. The long-lived group showed more naive CD4+ T cells, fewer expanded clones and increased TCR diversity than the aged group, suggesting age selection. Because the CMV infection status of the donors was unknown, age-related changes in expanded clonotypes may potentially have been confounded.

This clonotype turned up a few times. Its antigen specificity is not known. Base quality data are lacking; no much larger clone is found one base away. CDR3 length: 15 amino acids, cysteine to phenylalanine. Only the CDR3 DNA stays, 45 bases, in frame from base 1. Deletion took 6 bases off V and 0 bases off J, with a span of 18 bases between the germline ends. CDR1 and CDR2 are read off the germline V gene (reference sequence) as DFQATT and SNEGSKA. Library method: 5' RACE. The sequencing machine was an Illumina HiSeq 2500. A second PCR of about 6 to 11 cycles was run with a J-beta primer mix and a sample-barcoded 5' primer. Each TCR beta cDNA molecule received a unique molecular identifier from a template-switch 5' adaptor carrying 12 random nucleotides. At least 2.5 million CDR3-containing paired-end reads were obtained from each sample. First-strand cDNA was synthesized from all RNA with the Mint cDNA synthesis kit, primed by a TRBC-specific oligonucleotide. Following uracil-DNA glycosylase treatment, a first 18-cycle PCR with universal primers M1SS and BC2_uni_R was performed on all cDNA. From the authors' description of their analysis: Normalization of each sample was performed by random selection of 1 million high-quality reads, each carrying a distinct molecular identifier. Reads with shared molecular identifiers were discarded instead of being binned into consensus sequences. MiTCR, with a Q25 quality threshold and the strictest error-elimination algorithm, was used for CDR3 identification, clonotype clustering and error correction. A nonparametric unseen species model with Euler transformation was used to estimate a lower bound on total TCR beta diversity. TCRdb passed the public sequencing reads through fastp at Q25 and MiXCR, retaining productive beta sequences. Each CDR3 protein gets just one entry, which takes the most common genes and DNA from the rows behind it. These V and J calls rely on TCRdb rather than the paper's analysis. In this sample the table shows 850,000 to 1,300,000 distinct CDR3 sequences, less than 50% of which occur a single time. 18% of the sample rests with the top ten.

Donors were roughly 40 systemically healthy Caucasian individuals from Russia aged about 6 to 100 years. Around 10 milliliters of peripheral blood were collected from each donor into EDTA-treated Vacutainer tubes. Ficoll-Paque density-gradient centrifugation was used to isolate PBMCs, with at least 6.5 million per sample. Total RNA was extracted from PBMCs with Trizol reagent, with at least 6 micrograms obtained per sample. The percentages of naive CD45RAhigh/CD27high T cells were determined by flow cytometry on a PBMC aliquot from every donor. The TCR comes from a woman aged 55-70 years in good health. The V gene is TRBV20-1 and the J gene is TRBJ2-7; the D segment could be TRBD2, given 6 matching bases. Sequenced input: blood. The nucleotide sequence is given as TGCAGTGCCAGGCGGGCGGGGAGAAGCTCCTACGAGCAGTACTTC. Its product reads: CSARRAGRSSYEQYF.